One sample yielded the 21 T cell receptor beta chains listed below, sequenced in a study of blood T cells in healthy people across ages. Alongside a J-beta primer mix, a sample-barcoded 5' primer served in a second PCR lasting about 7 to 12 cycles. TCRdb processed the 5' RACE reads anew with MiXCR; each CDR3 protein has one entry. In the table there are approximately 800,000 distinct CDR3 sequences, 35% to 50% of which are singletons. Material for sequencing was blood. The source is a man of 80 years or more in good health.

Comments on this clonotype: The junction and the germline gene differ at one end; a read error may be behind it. The CDR3 here is CATSEQKQGSCNEQFF. The DNA for the CDR3 is TGTGCCACCAGTGAACAAAAACAGGGGTCCTGCAATGAGCAGTTCTTC. This sequence joins TRBV24-1 and TRBJ2-1; 7 nucleotides agree with TRBD1. The CDR3 sequence is 16 residues long. Germline CDR1 and CDR2: KGHDR and SFDVKD.

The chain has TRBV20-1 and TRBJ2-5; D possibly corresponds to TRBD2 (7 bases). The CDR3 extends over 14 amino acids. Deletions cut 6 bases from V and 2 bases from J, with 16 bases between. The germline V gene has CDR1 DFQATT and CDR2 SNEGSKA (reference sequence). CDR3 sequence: CSASRGGEQETQYF. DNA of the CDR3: TGCAGTGCCTCAAGGGGGGGAGAACAAGAGACCCAGTACTTC.

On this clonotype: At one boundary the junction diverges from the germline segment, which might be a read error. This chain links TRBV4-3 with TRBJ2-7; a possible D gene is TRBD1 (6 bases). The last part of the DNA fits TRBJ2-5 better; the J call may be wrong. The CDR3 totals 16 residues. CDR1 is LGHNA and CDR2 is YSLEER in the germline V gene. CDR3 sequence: CASRQDTGTLGETQYF. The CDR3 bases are TGCGCCAGCAGACAAGACACCGGGACACTTGGGGAGACCCAGTACTTC.

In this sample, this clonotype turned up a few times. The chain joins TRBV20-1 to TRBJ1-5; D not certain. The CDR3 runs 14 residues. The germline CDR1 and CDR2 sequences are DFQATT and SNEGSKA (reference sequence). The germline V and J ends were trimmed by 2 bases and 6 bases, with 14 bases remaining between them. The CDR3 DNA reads TGCAGTGCTAGAAAAGACCTGACGGGTCAGCCCCAGCATTTT. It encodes CSARKDLTGQPQHF.

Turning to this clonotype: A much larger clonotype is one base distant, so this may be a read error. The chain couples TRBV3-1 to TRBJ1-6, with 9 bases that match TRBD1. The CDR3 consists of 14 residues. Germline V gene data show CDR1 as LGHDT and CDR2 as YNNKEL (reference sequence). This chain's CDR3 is CASSATGGSSPPHF. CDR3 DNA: TGTGCCAGCAGCGCTACAGGGGGCAGTTCACCCCCCCACTTT.

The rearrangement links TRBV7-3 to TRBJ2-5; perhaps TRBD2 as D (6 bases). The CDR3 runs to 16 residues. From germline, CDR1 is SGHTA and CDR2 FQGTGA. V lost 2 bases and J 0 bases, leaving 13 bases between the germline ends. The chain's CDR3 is CASSLGLSPYQETQYF. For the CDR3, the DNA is TGTGCCAGCAGCTTAGGACTATCTCCGTACCAAGAGACCCAGTACTTC.

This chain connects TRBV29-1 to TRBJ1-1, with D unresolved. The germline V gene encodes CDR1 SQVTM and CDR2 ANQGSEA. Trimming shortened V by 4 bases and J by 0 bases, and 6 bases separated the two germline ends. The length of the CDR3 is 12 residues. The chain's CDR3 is CSVVDMNTEAFF. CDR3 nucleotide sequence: TGCAGCGTTGTGGATATGAACACTGAAGCTTTCTTT.

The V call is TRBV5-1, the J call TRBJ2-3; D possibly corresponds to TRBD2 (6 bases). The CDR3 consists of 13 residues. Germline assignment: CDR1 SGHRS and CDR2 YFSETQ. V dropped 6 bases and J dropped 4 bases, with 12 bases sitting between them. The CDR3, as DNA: TGCGCCAGCACTACTAGCACCGCAGATACGCAGTATTTT. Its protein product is CASTTSTADTQYF. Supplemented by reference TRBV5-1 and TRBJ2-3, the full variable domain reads KAGVTQTPRYLIKTRGQQVTLSCSPISGHRSVSWYQQTPGQGLQFLFEYFSETQRNKGNFPGRFSGRQFSNSRSEMNVSTLELGDSALYLCASTTSTADTQYFGPGTRLTVL.

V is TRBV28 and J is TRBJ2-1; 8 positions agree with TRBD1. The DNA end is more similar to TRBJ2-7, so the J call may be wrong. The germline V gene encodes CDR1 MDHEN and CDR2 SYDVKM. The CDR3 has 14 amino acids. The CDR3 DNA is TGTGCCAGCCACCCGGGACAGGCAAAGTACGAGCAGTACTTC. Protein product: CASHPGQAKYEQYF.

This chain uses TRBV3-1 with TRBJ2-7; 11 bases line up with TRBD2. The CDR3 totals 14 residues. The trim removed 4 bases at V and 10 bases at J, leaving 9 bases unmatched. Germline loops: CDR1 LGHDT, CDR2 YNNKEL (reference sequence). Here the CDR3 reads CASSLVAGGGTQYF. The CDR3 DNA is TGTGCCAGCAGCCTTGTAGCGGGAGGGGGCACCCAGTACTTC.

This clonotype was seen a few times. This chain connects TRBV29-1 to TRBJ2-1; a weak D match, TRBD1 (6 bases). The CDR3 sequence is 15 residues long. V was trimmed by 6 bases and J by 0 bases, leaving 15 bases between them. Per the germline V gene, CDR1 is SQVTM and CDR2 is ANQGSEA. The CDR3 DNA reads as TGCAGCGTCCGATTACAGGGCCGCTCCTACAATGAGCAGTTCTTC. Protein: CSVRLQGRSYNEQFF.

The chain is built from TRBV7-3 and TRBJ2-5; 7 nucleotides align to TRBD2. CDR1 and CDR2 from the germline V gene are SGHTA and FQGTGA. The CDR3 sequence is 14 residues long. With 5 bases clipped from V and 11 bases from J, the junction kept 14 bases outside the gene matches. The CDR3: CASSKLASYNEQYF. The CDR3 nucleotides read TGTGCCAGCAGCAAACTAGCGAGCTACAATGAGCAGTACTTC. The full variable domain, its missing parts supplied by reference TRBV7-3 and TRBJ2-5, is GAGVSQTPSNKVTEKGKYVELRCDPISGHTALYWYRQSLGQGPEFLIYFQGTGAADDSGLPNDRFFAVRPEGSVSTLKIQRTERGDSAVYLCASSKLASYNEQYFGPGTRLLVL.

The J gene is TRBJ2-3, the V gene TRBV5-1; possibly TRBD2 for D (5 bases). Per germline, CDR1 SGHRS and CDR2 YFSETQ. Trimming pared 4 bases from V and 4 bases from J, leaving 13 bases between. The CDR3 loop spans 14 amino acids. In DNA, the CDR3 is TGCGCCAGCAGCCCACTCCGGACTCCAGATACGCAGTATTTT. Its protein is CASSPLRTPDTQYF.

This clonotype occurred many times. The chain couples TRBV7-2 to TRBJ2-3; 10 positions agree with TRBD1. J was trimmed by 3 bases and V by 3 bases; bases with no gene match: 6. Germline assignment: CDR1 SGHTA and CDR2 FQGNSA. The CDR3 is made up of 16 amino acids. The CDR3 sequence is CASSFDGDRGTDTQYF. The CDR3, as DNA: TGTGCCAGCAGCTTCGACGGGGACAGGGGTACAGATACGCAGTATTTT. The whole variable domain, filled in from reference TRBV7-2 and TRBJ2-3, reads GAGVSQSPSNKVTEKGKDVELRCDPISGHTALYWYRQSLGQGLEFLIYFQGNSAPDKSGLPSDRFSAERTGGSVSTLTIQRTQQEDSAVYLCASSFDGDRGTDTQYFGPGTRLTVL.

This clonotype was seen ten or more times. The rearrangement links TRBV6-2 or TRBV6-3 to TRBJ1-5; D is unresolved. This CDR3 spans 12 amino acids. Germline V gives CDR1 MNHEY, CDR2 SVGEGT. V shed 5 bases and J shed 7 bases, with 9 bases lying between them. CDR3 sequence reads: CASSTVGQPQHF. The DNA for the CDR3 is TGTGCCAGCAGTACAGTTGGACAGCCCCAGCATTTT.

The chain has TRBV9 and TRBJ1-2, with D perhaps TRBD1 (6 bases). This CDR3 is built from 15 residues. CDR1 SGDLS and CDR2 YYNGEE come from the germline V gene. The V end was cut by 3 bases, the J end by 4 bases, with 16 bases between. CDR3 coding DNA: TGTGCCAGCAGCGGAGGGGGGGGCCTAGGCTATGGCTACACCTTC. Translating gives CASSGGGGLGYGYTF.

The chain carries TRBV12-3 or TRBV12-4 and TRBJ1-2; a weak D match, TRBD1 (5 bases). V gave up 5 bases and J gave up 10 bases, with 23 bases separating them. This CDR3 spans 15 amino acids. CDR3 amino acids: CASSKQQVREIPYTF. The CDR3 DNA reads TGTGCCAGCAGTAAACAACAGGTCCGTGAAATACCCTACACCTTC.

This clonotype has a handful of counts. Here the CDR3 reads CASSWGGGNYGYTF. In nucleotides, the CDR3 is TGTGCCAGCAGTTGGGGGGGTGGTAACTATGGCTACACCTTC. The V call is TRBV12-3 or TRBV12-4, the J call TRBJ1-2; D perhaps matches TRBD1 (5 bases). V lost 4 bases, J lost 1 base, and 10 bases lay in between. The CDR3 consists of 14 residues.

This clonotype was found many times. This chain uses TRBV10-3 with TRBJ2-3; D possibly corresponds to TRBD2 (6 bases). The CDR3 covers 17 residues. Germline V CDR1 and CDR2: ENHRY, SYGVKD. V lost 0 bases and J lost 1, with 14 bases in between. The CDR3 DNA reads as TGTGCCATCAGTGAGTCTCGGGGGAGGCCCCGCACAGATACGCAGTATTTT. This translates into CAISESRGRPRTDTQYF.

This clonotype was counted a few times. In DNA form, the CDR3 reads TGTGCCAGCAGCTTAGGTAGCGATATAGCCAAAAACATTCAGTACTTC. It is translated as CASSLGSDIAKNIQYF. V is TRBV5-5 and J is TRBJ2-4, with a tentative D call TRBD2 (5 bases). Per germline, CDR1 SGHKS and CDR2 YYEKEE (reference sequence). V was cut by 2 bases and J by 0 bases, with 12 bases left in between. This CDR3 has 16 amino acids.

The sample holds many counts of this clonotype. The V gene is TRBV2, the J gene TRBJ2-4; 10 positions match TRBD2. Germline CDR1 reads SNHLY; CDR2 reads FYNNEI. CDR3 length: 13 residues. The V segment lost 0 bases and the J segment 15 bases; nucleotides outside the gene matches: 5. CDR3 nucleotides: TGTGCCAGCAGTGAAGCAGTGGTAGCGGGAGGGTACTTC. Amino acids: CASSEAVVAGGYF.